Reported below is one T cell receptor beta chain. Its specificity is not known. The data were taken from a study of T cell responses to AZD1222 COVID-19 vaccine. Study-wide results and limits: Vaccination with two AZD1222 doses was followed by a rise in Spike-specific TCR breadth and depth. Donors, mostly white British, included more females; clonal diversity was possibly underestimated. Within unmutated variant regions lay the reported targets of nearly half of spike-specific TCRs.

The V gene lost 9 bases and the J gene lost 7 bases, with 13 bases spanning the gap. The length of the CDR3 is 12 residues. The protocol was immunoSEQ multiplex PCR, while the TCRdb copy is restricted to in-frame clones and leaves out a portion. The table lists 110,000 or so clones, 80% to 90% of them singletons. The V call is TRBV12-3 or TRBV12-4, the J call TRBJ1-3; no definite D call. The clonotype originates from an adult who received the AZD1222 COVID-19 vaccine. The material sequenced was peripheral blood, taken 28 days after the second AZD1222 dose. The CDR3 protein is CASRRVSNTIYF. The CDR3 coding sequence is TGTGCCAGTCGAAGGGTGAGCAACACCATATATTTT.